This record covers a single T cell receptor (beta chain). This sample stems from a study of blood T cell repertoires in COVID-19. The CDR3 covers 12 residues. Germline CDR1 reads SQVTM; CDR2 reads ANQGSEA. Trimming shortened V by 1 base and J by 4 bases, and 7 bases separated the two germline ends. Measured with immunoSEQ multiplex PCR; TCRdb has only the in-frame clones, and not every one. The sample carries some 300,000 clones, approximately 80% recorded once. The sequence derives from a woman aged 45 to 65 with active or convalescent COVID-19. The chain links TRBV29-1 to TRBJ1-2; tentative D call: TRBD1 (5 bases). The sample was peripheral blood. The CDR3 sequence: CSVEVGGYGYTF. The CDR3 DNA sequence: TGCAGCGTTGAAGTGGGGGGCTATGGCTACACCTTC.